This paragraph covers one T cell receptor beta chain sequence. Antigen: not known. Per the germline V gene, CDR1 is SQVTM and CDR2 is ANQGSEA. This CDR3 comprises 13 residues. V lost 8 bases and J lost 7; bases outside the gene matches: 8. This specimen belongs to a study of T-cell memory formation after mild COVID-19. Study-level findings and limits: Prior to infection, memory already included some responding clones, suggesting cross-reactive memory joined.

MiXCR, run by TCRdb on the 5' RACE reads, gives a single entry per CDR3 protein. The repertoire holds approximately 250,000 distinct CDR3 sequences, approximately 15% seen once, with around 23% in the top ten. The chain is built from TRBV29-1 and TRBJ1-2; 12 nucleotides align to TRBD1. Sequences were obtained from PBMCs or a T cell subset sorted from them (not recorded which). The TCR was taken from a young man who had mild COVID-19 (a few samples of this study predate the infection). Cell type and time point are not known. The CDR3 bases are TGCAGCACCCCCGGGGACAGGGGGCTTGGCTACACCTTC. It codes for CSTPGDRGLGYTF.